This T cell receptor beta chain came from a study of human T cells and chemical hapten exposure. General study findings and limits: Given that the donors had alopecia, their immune response may differ from that seen in healthy people.

Methods used by the authors: Sample-level TCR yields exhibited a median of approximately 88,000, with a range of 23,224 to 690,600. TCRdb reprocessed the RACE reads via MiXCR and lists one record per CDR3 protein. TCRdb, rather than the study authors, made the V and J calls. The table shows tens of thousands of distinct CDR3 sequences, with about a tenth occurring only once. CDR1 is GTSNPN, CDR2 SVGIG, per germline (reference sequence). Trimming pared 3 bases from V and 0 bases from J, leaving 15 bases between. The CDR3 has 16 amino acids. Time point of the sample: patch test 2, 6 weeks after DPC sensitization. The treatment here: therapeutic diphenylcyclopropenone sensitization with weekly scalp DPC. Whole blood that had not been fractionated was the source of extracted total RNA. This clonotype has ten or more counts. Its antigen is not identified.

This receptor was identified in a woman between 45 and 60 years old with alopecia areata. Some clones in this sample may be carry-over from other donors' samples. The gene calls are TRBV30 and TRBJ2-4; D may correspond to TRBD1 or TRBD2 (5 bases each). The sample in question was whole blood, obtained in connection with sensitization to the hapten diphenylcyclopropenone (DPC). The CDR3 DNA reads TGTGCCTGGAGACTTGACGGGGCACTAGCCAAAAACATTCAGTACTTC. Its protein is CAWRLDGALAKNIQYF.